Below, 10 T cell receptor beta chains from the same sample are listed, as sequenced in a study of shared clonotypes between healthy human individuals. Clones were read by immunoSEQ multiplex PCR, and TCRdb kept only the in-frame ones, dropping some. The data contain about 640,000 clones, 72% of them singletons. Sequenced input: memory CD4+ T cells sorted from blood. Subset indicated: CD45RA-negative fraction. These receptors were taken from a woman aged 25-40 years in good health.

The CDR3 nucleotides read TGTGCCAGCAGCCGAGGGACTAGCGCTTTTGTATTAGAGACCCAGTACTTC. This sequence encodes CASSRGTSAFVLETQYF. This sequence joins TRBV7-8 and TRBJ2-5; 10 nucleotides align to TRBD2. This CDR3 has 17 amino acids. Per germline, CDR1 SGHVS and CDR2 FQNEAQ. Trimming at V came to 5 bases and at J to 4 bases, leaving 13 bases not matched to a gene.

The V gene is TRBV11-2, the J gene TRBJ2-1; 12 bases are a match to TRBD2. This CDR3 has 15 residues. Per germline, CDR1 SGHAT and CDR2 FQNNGV. The V and J ends lost 4 bases and 9 bases, in that order; junction bases with no gene match: 7. CDR3 in DNA: TGTGCCAGCAGCTCCAGGGGGGGACTAGCGGGTGAGCAGTTCTTC. As protein: CASSSRGGLAGEQFF.

The rearrangement links TRBV28 to TRBJ2-7; possible D gene TRBD1, 5 bases. The CDR3 extends over 11 amino acids. Per germline, CDR1 MDHEN and CDR2 SYDVKM. The germline V and J ends were trimmed by 3 bases and 11 bases, with 11 bases remaining between them. In DNA, the CDR3 is TGTGCCAGCAGTTTTGCCAGGGCAGAGTACTTC. Amino acids: CASSFARAEYF.

V is TRBV15 and J is TRBJ2-5; possible D gene TRBD2, 5 bases. CDR3 length equals 16 residues. From germline, CDR1 is LNHNV and CDR2 YYDKDF (reference sequence). The V gene lost 1 base and the J gene lost 5 bases, with 17 bases spanning the gap. This chain's CDR3 is CATSRARGLSGETQYF. CDR3 coding DNA: TGTGCCACCAGCAGAGCGCGCGGGCTATCCGGGGAGACCCAGTACTTC.

The gene calls are TRBV29-1 and TRBJ1-4, with D possibly TRBD1 on 5 matching bases. Germline assignment: CDR1 SQVTM and CDR2 ANQGSEA. The V gene lost 4 bases and the J gene lost 7 bases, with 16 bases spanning the gap. The CDR3 is 14 amino acids. CDR3 protein: CSVGGQGEVEKLFF. CDR3 coding DNA: TGCAGCGTTGGAGGGCAGGGCGAGGTTGAAAAACTGTTTTTT.

Turning to this clone: Other nucleotide sequences in the sample specify the same CDR3. The genes are TRBV19 and TRBJ1-5, with 8 bases identical to TRBD1. Losses at the gene ends were 5 bases for V and 4 bases for J; bases not matched to a gene: 4. The CDR3 extends over 14 amino acids. Germline V gene data show CDR1 as LNHDA and CDR2 as SQIVND (reference sequence). The CDR3 region has the DNA TGTGCCAGTAGTTCCACAGGGGGAAATCAGCCCCAGCATTTT. Translating it yields CASSSTGGNQPQHF.

The table lists this clone with a count of one. The chain is built from TRBV6-6 and TRBJ1-1; D is unclear. This CDR3 has 13 residues. CDR1 MNHNY and CDR2 SVGAGI come from the germline V gene (reference sequence). Deletions cut 0 bases from V and 6 bases from J, with 8 bases between. The DNA of the CDR3 is TGTGCCAGCAGTTACTCGATAGGAGCTGAAGCTTTCTTT. Translating gives CASSYSIGAEAFF.

The rearrangement uses TRBV19 and TRBJ2-7; 7 bases agree with TRBD1. With V trimmed by 3 bases and J by 2 bases, 4 bases remained unmatched. The CDR3 has 14 amino acids. Germline V gives CDR1 LNHDA, CDR2 SQIVND (reference sequence). The CDR3 region is CASSMGTVPYEQYF. The CDR3, as DNA: TGTGCCAGTAGTATGGGGACAGTCCCCTACGAGCAGTACTTC. The variable domain in full, with the rest retrieved from reference TRBV19 and TRBJ2-7, is DGGITQSPKYLFRKEGQNVTLSCEQNLNHDAMYWYRQDPGQGLRLIYYSQIVNDFQKGDIAEGYSVSREKKESFPLTVTSAQKNPTAFYLCASSMGTVPYEQYFGPGTRLTVT.

The chain links TRBV27 to TRBJ1-1; TRBD1 aligns across 9 bases. The CDR3 extends over 16 amino acids. Germline trimming cut 1 base from V and 1 base from J; bases unmatched to any gene: 4. Germline CDR1 is MNHEY and CDR2 is SMNVEV (reference sequence). The CDR3 region is CASSLFPTGGNTEAFF. The CDR3 bases are TGTGCCAGCAGTTTATTCCCGACAGGGGGGAACACTGAAGCTTTCTTT.

V is TRBV6-5 and J is TRBJ2-7; TRBD2 aligns across 10 bases. Trimming cost V 5 bases and J 6 bases; bases outside gene matches: 7. Germline V gene sequence: CDR1 MNHEY, CDR2 SVGAGI. This CDR3 comprises 14 residues. For the CDR3, the DNA is TGTGCCAGCAGTACCCTAGCGGGAGCCCTCGAGCAGTACTTC. It yields the protein CASSTLAGALEQYF.